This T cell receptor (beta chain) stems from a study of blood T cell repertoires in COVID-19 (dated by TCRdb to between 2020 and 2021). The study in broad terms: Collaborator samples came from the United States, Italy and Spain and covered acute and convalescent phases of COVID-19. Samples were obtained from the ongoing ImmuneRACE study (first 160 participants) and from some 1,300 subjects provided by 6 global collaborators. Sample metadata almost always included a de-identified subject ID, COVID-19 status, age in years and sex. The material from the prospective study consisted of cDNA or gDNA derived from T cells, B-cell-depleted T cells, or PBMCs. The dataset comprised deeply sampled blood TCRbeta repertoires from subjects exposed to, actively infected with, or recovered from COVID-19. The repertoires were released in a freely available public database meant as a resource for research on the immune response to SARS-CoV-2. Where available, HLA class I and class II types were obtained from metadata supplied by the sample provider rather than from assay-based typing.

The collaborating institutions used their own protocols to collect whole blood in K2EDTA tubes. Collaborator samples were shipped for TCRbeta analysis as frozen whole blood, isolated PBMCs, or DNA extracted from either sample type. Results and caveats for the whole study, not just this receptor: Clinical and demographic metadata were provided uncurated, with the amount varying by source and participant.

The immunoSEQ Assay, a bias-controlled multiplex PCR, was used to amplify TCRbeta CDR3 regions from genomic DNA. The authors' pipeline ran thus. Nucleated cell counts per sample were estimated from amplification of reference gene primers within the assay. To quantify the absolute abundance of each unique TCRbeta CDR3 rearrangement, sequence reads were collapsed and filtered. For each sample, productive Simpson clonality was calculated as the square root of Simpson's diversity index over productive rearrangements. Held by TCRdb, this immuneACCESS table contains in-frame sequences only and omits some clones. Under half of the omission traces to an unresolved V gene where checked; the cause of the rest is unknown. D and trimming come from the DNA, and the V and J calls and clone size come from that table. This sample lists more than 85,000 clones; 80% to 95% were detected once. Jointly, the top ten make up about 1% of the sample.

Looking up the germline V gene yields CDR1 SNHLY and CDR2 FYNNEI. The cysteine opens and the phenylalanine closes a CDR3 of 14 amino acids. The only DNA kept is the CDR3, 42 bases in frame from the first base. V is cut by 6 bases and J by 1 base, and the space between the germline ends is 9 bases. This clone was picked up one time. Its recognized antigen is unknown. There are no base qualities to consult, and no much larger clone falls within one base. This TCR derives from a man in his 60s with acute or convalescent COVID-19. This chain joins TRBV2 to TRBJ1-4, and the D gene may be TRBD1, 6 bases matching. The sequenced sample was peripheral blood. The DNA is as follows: TGTGCCAGCAGGCAGGGGAGAACTAATGAAAAACTGTTTTTT. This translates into CASRQGRTNEKLFF.